This TCR beta chain was recorded in a study of tumor-infiltrating lymphocytes in primary liver carcinoma. In the study overall: Recorded tumor stage was T1-T3 N0M0, with diameters of about 4.2 to 10 cm. Per sample, productive TCRbeta reads numbered roughly 3.5 to 7.13 million, similar across tissue types. General study findings and limits: Reduced overlap was seen in tumor-adjacent and tumor-blood pairs versus tumor region pairs. Unsorted bulk samples meant CD4+ and CD8+ repertoires went uncompared.

In addition to blood RNA drawn from unsorted whole blood, germline DNA was extracted. CDR3 length: 15 amino acids. The germline V gene encodes CDR1 MDHEN and CDR2 SYDVKM. Trimming took 5 bases from V and 4 from J, leaving 15 bases between them. Turning to this clonotype: Antigen: not known.

The authors made TCR beta cDNA from 400 to 550 ng total RNA with a constant-region primer. Library construction for TCR beta comprised three nested multiplex PCR rounds performed with slightly modified ARM-PCR. Investigators reported that the first two PCR rounds, at approximately 11 cycles each, used TRBV1-TRBV30 forward primers with a C-beta reverse primer. Using its own MiXCR run on the multiplex PCR reads, TCRdb lists one record per CDR3 protein. The table records about 300,000 distinct CDR3 sequences, about 62% of them present only once. Sample: peripheral blood. The chain is built from TRBV28 and TRBJ1-5; weak D call: TRBD1 (5 bases). This TCR was recovered from a man between 40 and 49 years old with primary liver carcinoma and hepatitis B virus infection. The chain's CDR3 is CASSPPRQGNQPQHF. The DNA for the CDR3 is TGTGCCAGCAGTCCCCCGCGGCAGGGAAATCAGCCCCAGCATTTT.